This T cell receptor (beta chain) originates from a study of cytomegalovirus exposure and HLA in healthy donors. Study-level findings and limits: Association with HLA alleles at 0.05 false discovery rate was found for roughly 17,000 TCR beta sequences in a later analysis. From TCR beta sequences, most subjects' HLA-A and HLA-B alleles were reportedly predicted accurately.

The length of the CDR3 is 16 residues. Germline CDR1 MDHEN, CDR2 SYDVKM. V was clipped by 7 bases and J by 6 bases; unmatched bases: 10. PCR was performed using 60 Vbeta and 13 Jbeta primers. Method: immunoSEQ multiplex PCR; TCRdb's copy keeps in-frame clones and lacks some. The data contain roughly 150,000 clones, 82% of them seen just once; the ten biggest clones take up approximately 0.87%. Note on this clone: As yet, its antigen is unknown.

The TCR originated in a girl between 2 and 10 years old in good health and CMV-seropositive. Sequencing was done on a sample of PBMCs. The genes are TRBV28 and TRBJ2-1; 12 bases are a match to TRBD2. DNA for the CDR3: TGTGCCAGCACCTCTAGCGGGAGGGCCCTCGGCAATGAGCAGTTCTTC. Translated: CASTSSGRALGNEQFF.